This T cell receptor (beta chain) stems from a study of CD4 T cells in relation to SARS-CoV-2 and coronaviruses. Whole-study findings and limits: Pre-pandemic and post-infection samples never came from the same donor.

Before the COVID-19 pandemic, during about 2011-2019, CD4+ T cells were taken from unexposed donors. After ten to eleven days of culture, CD4+ T cells were isolated. As cell numbers allowed, unexposed-donor CD4+ T cells faced SARS-CoV-2 S/N and four cold-coronavirus spikes. Fresh IL-2 medium replaced half the medium on days 3 and 7. Method: immunoSEQ multiplex PCR; TCRdb's copy keeps in-frame clones and lacks some. Of roughly 30,000 clones detected, 74% appear once; the ten largest clones hold roughly 25%. A remark on this clone: Its specificity is unknown.

CDR1 is SNHLY and CDR2 is FYNNEI in the germline V gene. V was trimmed by 3 bases and J by 2 bases, leaving 5 bases between them. This CDR3 comprises 14 residues. The chain carries TRBV2 and TRBJ2-6; the D gene could be TRBD1 or TRBD2 (5 bases each). The sequencing sample was made of CD4+ T cells from PBMCs, cultured in vitro. This receptor was identified in a human donor in good health. Here the CDR3 reads CASSEGAGANVLTF. The DNA for the CDR3 is TGTGCCAGCAGTGAGGGGGCTGGGGCCAACGTCCTGACTTTC.